This T cell receptor (beta chain) derives from a study of shared clonotypes between healthy human individuals. The study, taken as a whole, reports: The genetic and exposure-history diversity represented was limited by few donors. Sampling covered nothing but blood. Tissue TCR repertoires likely differ from those found in blood.

On this clone itself: Its antigen is unidentified.

Bulk PBMC genomic DNA spanned ten immunoSEQ deep plates. The protocol was immunoSEQ multiplex PCR, while the TCRdb copy is restricted to in-frame clones and leaves out a portion. This table holds about 480,000 clones, 75% to 80% found once. Every donor, a Caucasian adult, lived in Nashville, Tennessee. The germline V gene has CDR1 SGHRS and CDR2 YFSETQ. With 7 bases removed from V and 0 bases from J, the gap between germline ends came to 4 bases. The CDR3 contains 12 residues. Sequenced sample: PBMCs. The V gene is TRBV5-1, the J gene TRBJ2-2, with no clear D. The sequence came from a woman aged 40 to 49 in good health. Some clones in this sample may be carry-over from other donors' samples. DNA of the CDR3: TGCGCCAGCGGAGCGAACACCGGGGAGCTGTTTTTT. Its translation is CASGANTGELFF.